The 22 T cell receptor beta chains listed next were all sequenced from one sample in a study of shared clonotypes between healthy human individuals. The table came from immunoSEQ multiplex PCR; TCRdb's copy has only in-frame clones and leaves some out. The data show about 800,000 clones, roughly 96% seen once. Naive CD8 cells were CD45RO-negative, positively selected for CCR7, excluding terminally differentiated effector memory CD45RA+ cells. The sequencing sample was made of naive CD8+ T cells sorted from blood. The receptor source for this set is a young man in good health.

The genes are TRBV28 and TRBJ1-1; D unresolved. Germline lookup yields CDR1 MDHEN and CDR2 SYDVKM. Trimming stripped 10 bases from V and 0 bases from J, with 12 bases between. This CDR3 is built from 13 residues. The DNA for the CDR3 is TGTGCCATGAGTAGGCAGCTGAACACTGAAGCTTTCTTT. Translation: CAMSRQLNTEAFF.

In DNA form, the CDR3 reads TGTGCCAGCAGTCCACTAGGGAGGAATGAGCAGTTCTTC. Translation gives CASSPLGRNEQFF. This chain connects TRBV28 to TRBJ2-1; a possible D gene is TRBD2 (6 bases). This CDR3 contains 13 residues. Germline V gene data show CDR1 as MDHEN and CDR2 as SYDVKM. Trimming shortened V by 5 bases and J by 7 bases, and 12 bases separated the two germline ends.

The chain has TRBV6-6 and TRBJ2-7; D gene uncertain. Looked up from germline, CDR1 is MNHNY and CDR2 is SVGAGI (reference sequence). This CDR3 region has 14 residues. The V gene lost 0 bases and the J gene lost 5 bases, with 11 bases spanning the gap. CDR3 in amino acids: CASSYSTQIHEQYF. CDR3 in DNA: TGTGCCAGCAGTTACTCGACTCAGATCCACGAGCAGTACTTC.

On this clone itself: Other DNA sequences of this sample code for an identical CDR3. The chain links TRBV5-1 to TRBJ1-2; 9 bases align to TRBD1. V was pared by 2 bases and J by 2 bases, with 1 base of the junction left unmatched. Germline V CDR1 and CDR2: SGHRS, YFSETQ. The CDR3 loop spans 14 amino acids. In DNA form, the CDR3 reads TGCGCCAGCAGCTTAGGACAGGGGAACTATGGCTACACCTTC. Amino acids: CASSLGQGNYGYTF.

The V call is TRBV6-5, the J call TRBJ2-1, with D unresolved. The CDR3 has 11 residues. Germline V gives CDR1 MNHEY, CDR2 SVGAGI. Trimming pared 5 bases from V and 8 bases from J, leaving 7 bases between. The DNA of the CDR3 is TGTGCCAGCAGTCCCGGGTATGAGCAGTTCTTC. This sequence encodes CASSPGYEQFF.

This clone appeared once. This chain links TRBV29-1 with TRBJ1-1; no definite D call. The CDR3 loop spans 12 amino acids. Germline assignment: CDR1 SQVTM and CDR2 ANQGSEA. Trimming removed 4 bases at V and 3 bases at J, with 9 bases between. The CDR3 reads CSVGREHTEAFF. In DNA form, the CDR3 reads TGCAGCGTTGGAAGGGAACACACTGAAGCTTTCTTT.

This chain links TRBV27 with TRBJ1-1; D is perhaps TRBD1 (5 bases). The CDR3 runs 11 residues. V dropped 3 bases and J dropped 12 bases, with 11 bases sitting between them. Germline CDR1 MNHEY, CDR2 SMNVEV (reference sequence). The CDR3 DNA reads TGTGCCAGCAGTTTCGGGGGGATTACTTTCTTT. Its translation: CASSFGGITFF.

The chain has TRBV13 and TRBJ2-5, with a weak D call TRBD2 (6 bases). The germline CDR1 and CDR2 sequences are PRHDT and FYEKMQ (reference sequence). With 7 bases removed from V and 5 bases from J, the gap between germline ends came to 17 bases. The CDR3 is 14 residues long. The CDR3 DNA follows: TGTGCCAGCAAAACAAGCGGGCGGTGGGAGACCCAGTACTTC. This codes for CASKTSGRWETQYF. Looking up the rest from reference TRBV13 and TRBJ2-5 gives the full variable domain: AAGVIQSPRHLIKEKRETATLKCYPIPRHDTVYWYQQGPGQDPQFLISFYEKMQSDKGSIPDRFSAQQFSDYHSELNMSSLELGDSALYFCASKTSGRWETQYFGPGTRLLVL.

The CDR3 reads CASSLDYFTEAFF. CDR3 bases: TGTGCCAGCAGCTTAGATTACTTCACTGAAGCTTTCTTT. The rearrangement links TRBV11-2 to TRBJ1-1; the D is unclear. The germline gives CDR1 SGHAT, CDR2 FQNNGV. There are 13 residues in the CDR3. Trimming stripped 0 bases from V and 4 bases from J, with 6 bases between.

The chain recombines TRBV6-5 with TRBJ1-5; the D is unclear. CDR1 is MNHEY, CDR2 SVGAGI, per germline. The CDR3 is made up of 15 amino acids. The ends were cut back, 11 bases at V and 4 bases at J, with 21 bases in the middle. CDR3: CAVGIVTGLNQPQHF. The CDR3 DNA sequence: TGTGCCGTGGGCATCGTCACCGGACTAAATCAGCCCCAGCATTTT.

The chain has TRBV13 and TRBJ2-5, with 9 bases matching TRBD1. The CDR3 spans 16 residues. Germline CDR1 and CDR2: PRHDT and FYEKMQ (reference sequence). V gave up 5 bases and J gave up 4 bases; unmatched junction bases: 11. The CDR3 DNA reads as TGTGCCAGCAGCGCCACAGGGGGCGGGCTCGCAGAGACCCAGTACTTC. Its translation: CASSATGGGLAETQYF.

The V call is TRBV7-9, the J call TRBJ2-3; 8 nucleotides align to TRBD1. Germline V CDR1 and CDR2: SEHNR, FQNEAQ (reference sequence). J lost 2 bases, V lost 6 bases, and 10 bases had no gene match. This CDR3 is 16 amino acids long. The CDR3 is CASRKLDRGLTDTQYF. DNA of the CDR3: TGTGCCAGCAGAAAATTAGACAGGGGACTCACAGATACGCAGTATTTT.

This chain links TRBV28 with TRBJ2-1; no firm D call. The CDR3 is 14 residues long. Trimming cost V 3 bases and J 8 bases, with 14 bases left between them. The germline gives CDR1 MDHEN, CDR2 SYDVKM. In DNA form, the CDR3 reads TGTGCCAGCAGTTTCTCGCAGGCCGTCGATGAGCAGTTCTTC. It is translated as CASSFSQAVDEQFF.

The J gene is TRBJ2-7, the V gene TRBV7-6; D might be TRBD2 (5 bases). Germline CDR1 SGHVS, CDR2 FNYEAQ. The CDR3 consists of 12 residues. Trimming removed 4 bases from V and 3 bases from J, with 7 bases in between. The DNA for the CDR3 is TGTGCCAGCAGCTCTGACTACTACGAGCAGTACTTC. Translating it yields CASSSDYYEQYF.

The chain uses TRBV29-1 and TRBJ2-2; TRBD2 matches 14 bases. V dropped 1 base and J dropped 6; count of bases not matched to a gene: 10. The CDR3 covers 18 residues. The germline CDR1 and CDR2 sequences are SQVTM and ANQGSEA. CDR3 coding DNA: TGCAGCGTTGAAGCCGAGGGGACTAGCGGGAGAGAGGCCGGGGAGCTGTTTTTT. Its protein is CSVEAEGTSGREAGELFF.

The rearrangement links TRBV4-2 to TRBJ2-6, with 7 bases fitting TRBD1. With V trimmed by 0 bases and J by 2 bases, 4 bases remained unmatched. The V gene's germline CDR1 is LGHNA and CDR2 YNFKEQ. This CDR3 has 17 residues. The DNA of the CDR3 is TGTGCCAGCAGCCAAGATAGGGACAGACCTGGGGCCAACGTCCTGACTTTC. Protein: CASSQDRDRPGANVLTF.

Worth noting for this clone: Additional DNA sequences in this sample encode the identical CDR3. The rearrangement joins TRBV27 to TRBJ1-1; 7 nucleotides match TRBD1. From germline, CDR1 is MNHEY and CDR2 SMNVEV (reference sequence). Losses at the gene ends were 2 bases for V and 2 bases for J; bases not matched to a gene: 2. The CDR3 has 14 residues. CDR3 DNA sequence: TGTGCCAGCAGTTTAGCAGGGGGAAACACTGAAGCTTTCTTT. Translated, it gives CASSLAGGNTEAFF.

The J gene is TRBJ2-7, the V gene TRBV5-4, with D perhaps given as TRBD1 or TRBD2 (5 bases each). V was cut by 0 bases and J by 2 bases, with 9 bases left in between. This CDR3 region has 14 residues. Looked up from germline, CDR1 is SGHNT and CDR2 is YYREEE (reference sequence). DNA for the CDR3: TGTGCCAGCAGCTTGGGTCGGGGCCCCTACGAGCAGTACTTC. Protein product: CASSLGRGPYEQYF.

The gene calls are TRBV18 and TRBJ1-2; D ambiguous. The V end was cut by 3 bases, the J end by 3 bases, with 5 bases between. The germline V gene encodes CDR1 KGHSH and CDR2 LQKENI. This CDR3 comprises 12 residues. The CDR3 DNA reads as TGTGCCAGCTCACCCCAGGACTATGGCTACACCTTC. Protein product: CASSPQDYGYTF.

The rearrangement uses TRBV2 and TRBJ1-1; the D is unclear. The germline V gene has CDR1 SNHLY and CDR2 FYNNEI. CDR3 length equals 12 residues. V lost 7 bases and J 6 bases, leaving 12 bases between the germline ends. The CDR3 region is CASINGVSEAFF. The CDR3 region has the DNA TGTGCCAGCATAAACGGAGTCTCTGAAGCTTTCTTT.

The V call is TRBV27, the J call TRBJ1-5, with 11 bases that match TRBD1. V shed 6 bases and J 7 bases; nucleotides not matched to a gene: 14. Germline-derived CDR1 and CDR2 are MNHEY and SMNVEV (reference sequence). This CDR3 is 17 amino acids long. This chain's CDR3 is CASSALRTGGIGQPQHF. The CDR3 nucleotides read TGTGCCAGCAGCGCCCTTCGGACAGGGGGCATCGGCCAGCCCCAGCATTTT.

V gene TRBV7-9 combines with J gene TRBJ2-1; 11 bases align to TRBD2. The V segment lost 11 bases and the J segment 7 bases; nucleotides outside the gene matches: 19. CDR1 is SEHNR and CDR2 is FQNEAQ in the germline V gene (reference sequence). The CDR3 contains 17 residues. The CDR3: CAGKSTYGTSGLNEQFF. The CDR3 region has the DNA TGTGCCGGCAAAAGCACGTACGGGACTAGCGGTTTGAATGAGCAGTTCTTC.